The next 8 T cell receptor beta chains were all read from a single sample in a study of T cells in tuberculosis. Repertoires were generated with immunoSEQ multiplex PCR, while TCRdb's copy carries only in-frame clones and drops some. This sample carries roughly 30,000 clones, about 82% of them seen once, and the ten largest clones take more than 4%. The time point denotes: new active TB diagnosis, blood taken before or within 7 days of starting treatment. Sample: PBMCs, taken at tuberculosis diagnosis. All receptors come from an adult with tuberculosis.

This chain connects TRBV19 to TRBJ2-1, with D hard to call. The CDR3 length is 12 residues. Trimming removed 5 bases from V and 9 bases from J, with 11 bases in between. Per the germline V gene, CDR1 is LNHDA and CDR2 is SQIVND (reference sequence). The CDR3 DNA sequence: TGTGCCAGTAGTGCGACATGGTTTGAGCAGTTCTTC. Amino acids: CASSATWFEQFF.

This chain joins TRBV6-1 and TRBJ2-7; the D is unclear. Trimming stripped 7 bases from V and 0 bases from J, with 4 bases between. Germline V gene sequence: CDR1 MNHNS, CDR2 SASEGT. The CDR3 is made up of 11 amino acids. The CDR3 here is CASTRSYEQYF. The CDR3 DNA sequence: TGTGCCAGCACGCGCTCCTACGAGCAGTACTTC.

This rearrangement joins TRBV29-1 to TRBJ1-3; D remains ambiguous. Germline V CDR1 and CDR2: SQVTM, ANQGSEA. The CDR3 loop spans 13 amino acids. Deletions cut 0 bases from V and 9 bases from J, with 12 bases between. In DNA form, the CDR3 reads TGCAGCGTTGAAGATCCCTCTGCCGGCACCATATATTTT. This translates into CSVEDPSAGTIYF.

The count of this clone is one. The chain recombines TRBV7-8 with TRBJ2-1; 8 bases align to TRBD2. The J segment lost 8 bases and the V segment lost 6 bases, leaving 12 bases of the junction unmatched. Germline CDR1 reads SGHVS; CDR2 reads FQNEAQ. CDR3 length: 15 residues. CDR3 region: CASSERPGLEDEQFF. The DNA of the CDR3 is TGTGCCAGCAGTGAGAGACCGGGACTAGAGGATGAGCAGTTCTTC.

The CDR3 region has the DNA TGTGCCAGCAGTGCTACAGGGAACACTGAAGCTTTCTTT. Translation: CASSATGNTEAFF. The chain joins TRBV7-3 to TRBJ1-1, with a possible D match to TRBD1 (5 bases). The CDR3 covers 13 residues. V shed 6 bases and J shed 1 base, with 9 bases lying between them. Germline CDR1 SGHTA, CDR2 FQGTGA.

CDR3 residues: CASRGGPNTGELFF. CDR3 sequence (DNA): TGTGCCAGTAGGGGAGGACCTAACACCGGGGAGCTGTTTTTT. The V gene is TRBV19, the J gene TRBJ2-2, with D maybe TRBD2 (6 bases). V lost 6 bases and J lost 2, with 10 bases in between. The germline gives CDR1 LNHDA, CDR2 SQIVND (reference sequence). The length of the CDR3 is 14 residues.

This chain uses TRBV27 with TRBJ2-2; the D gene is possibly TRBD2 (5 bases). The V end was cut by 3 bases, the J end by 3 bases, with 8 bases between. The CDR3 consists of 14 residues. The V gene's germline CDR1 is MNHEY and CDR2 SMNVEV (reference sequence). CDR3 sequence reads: CASSFRGDTGELFF. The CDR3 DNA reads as TGTGCCAGCAGTTTCCGGGGAGACACCGGGGAGCTGTTTTTT.

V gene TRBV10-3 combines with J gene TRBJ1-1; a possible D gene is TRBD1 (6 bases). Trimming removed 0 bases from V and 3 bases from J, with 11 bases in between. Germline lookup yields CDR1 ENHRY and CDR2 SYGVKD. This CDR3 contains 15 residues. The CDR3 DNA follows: TGTGCCATCAGTGAGTCGAAACAGGGTTACACTGAAGCTTTCTTT. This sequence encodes CAISESKQGYTEAFF.